The 9 T cell receptor beta chains given below trace back to one sample, sequenced in a study of T cell repertoires in aging, cancer and after chemotherapy. TRB rearrangements spanning V, D and J were amplified using mixed TRB-A/B primers. Via MiXCR, TCRdb re-called the multiplex PCR reads, giving one row per CDR3 protein. In the table there are under 2,500 distinct CDR3 sequences, under 40% of which are singletons. The template was genomic DNA from peripheral blood, not RNA. The sample taken for sequencing was blood. These receptors originate from a human donor with a solid tumor.

V usage is TRBV7-7 and J usage is TRBJ2-1; no definite D call. CDR3 length: 14 amino acids. CDR1 and CDR2 from the germline V gene are SSHAT and FNYEAQ (reference sequence). The V and J ends lost 0 bases and 6 bases respectively, with 9 bases between them. CDR3 residues: CASSLALAGNEQFF. CDR3 coding DNA: TGTGCCAGCAGCTTAGCGTTAGCAGGCAATGAGCAGTTCTTC. The full variable domain, its missing parts supplied by reference TRBV7-7 and TRBJ2-1, is GAGVSQSPRYKVTKRGQDVTLRCDPISSHATLYWYQQALGQGPEFLTYFNYEAQPDKSGLPSDRFSAERPEGSISTLTIQRTEQRDSAMYRCASSLALAGNEQFFGPGTRLTVL.

This clonotype is medium-sized within its sample. The V call is TRBV5-4, the J call TRBJ2-7; TRBD1 might be the D (7 bases). This CDR3 comprises 17 residues. Trimming left V 2 bases short and J 0 bases short, with 18 bases between. Germline loops: CDR1 SGHNT, CDR2 YYREEE (reference sequence). The CDR3 coding sequence is TGTGCCAGCAGCTTATTATCAGGGGGGCGGACCTCCTACGAGCAGTACTTC. This translates into CASSLLSGGRTSYEQYF. The complete variable domain, with remaining parts taken from reference TRBV5-4 and TRBJ2-7, reads ETGVTQSPTHLIKTRGQQVTLRCSSQSGHNTVSWYQQALGQGPQFIFQYYREEENGRGNFPPRFSGLQFPNYSSELNVNALELDDSALYLCASSLLSGGRTSYEQYFGPGTRLTVT.

In this sample, this clonotype turned up once. The rearrangement joins TRBV28 to TRBJ2-6; TRBD1 agrees at 9 bases. Germline V gene sequence: CDR1 MDHEN, CDR2 SYDVKM. V was clipped by 6 bases and J by 4 bases; unmatched bases: 10. This CDR3 is 17 amino acids long. The CDR3 DNA reads as TGTGCCAGCAGGCAACAGGGGGCAATAACCGGGGCCAACGTCCTGACTTTC. This gives the protein CASRQQGAITGANVLTF.

The chain links TRBV19 to TRBJ1-1; weak D call: TRBD1 (5 bases). This CDR3 region has 13 residues. Germline lookup yields CDR1 LNHDA and CDR2 SQIVND (reference sequence). The ends were cut back, 9 bases at V and 7 bases at J, with 18 bases in the middle. CDR3 nucleotides: TGTGCCAGCGGCGGGGGAGGTGGCGGTGAAGCTTTCTTT. It encodes CASGGGGGGEAFF.

V and J are TRBV12-3 or TRBV12-4 and TRBJ2-5; D is tentatively TRBD1 or TRBD2 (5 bases each). The V end lost 5 bases, the J end lost 1 base, and 8 bases lay between the germline ends. The CDR3 length is 13 residues. In DNA form, the CDR3 reads TGTGCCAGCAGTAGAGGGACCCAAGAGACCCAGTACTTC. Residues: CASSRGTQETQYF.

This rearrangement joins TRBV11-1 to TRBJ1-5, with 9 bases matching TRBD1. CDR1 SGHAT and CDR2 FQDESV come from the germline V gene (reference sequence). V was clipped by 5 bases and J by 5 bases; unmatched bases: 7. The CDR3 is 15 residues long. In DNA, the CDR3 is TGTGCCAGCAGCCTGGACAGGGGTCTCGATCAGCCCCAGCATTTT. It yields the protein CASSLDRGLDQPQHF.

The chain employs TRBV20-1 and TRBJ2-5; TRBD1 aligns across 7 bases. The V gene end was trimmed by 3 bases and the J gene end by 3 bases; junction bases not matched to a gene: 7. The CDR3 loop spans 14 amino acids. Germline values: CDR1 DFQATT, CDR2 SNEGSKA (reference sequence). The CDR3 bases are TGCAGTGCTAGGACAGGGTCTAGGGAAGAGACCCAGTACTTC. Amino acid sequence: CSARTGSREETQYF.

Relative to its sample, this clonotype is large. This rearrangement joins TRBV29-1 to TRBJ1-1; D gene uncertain. The CDR3 length is 14 residues. V dropped 7 bases and J dropped 5 bases, with 20 bases sitting between them. From germline, CDR1 is SQVTM and CDR2 ANQGSEA. The CDR3: CSAVPSGVRTEAFF. The CDR3 nucleotides are TGCAGCGCCGTCCCTAGTGGGGTTCGGACTGAAGCTTTCTTT.

The chain links TRBV18 to TRBJ2-1; TRBD2 aligns across 10 bases. J was trimmed by 9 bases and V by 4 bases; bases with no gene match: 18. Germline-derived CDR1 and CDR2 are KGHSH and LQKENI. This CDR3 is built from 18 residues. The CDR3 loop is CASSLKASGSRRAGEQFF. DNA of the CDR3: TGTGCCAGCTCACTAAAGGCTAGCGGGAGTCGGCGAGCTGGTGAGCAGTTCTTC. The whole variable domain, remainder taken from reference TRBV18 and TRBJ2-1, is NAGVMQNPRHLVRRRGQEARLRCSPMKGHSHVYWYRQLPEEGLKFMVYLQKENIIDESGMPKERFSAEFPKEGPSILRIQQVVRGDSAAYFCASSLKASGSRRAGEQFFGPGTRLTVL.